The source of this T cell receptor beta chain is a study of vaccination and CD4 T cells after COVID-19. Turning to the study itself: Blood was drawn a median around 72 days post second dose, range 14 to 241. In culture, cells were exposed to overlapping spike peptides from SARS-CoV-2, HCoV-NL63, HCoV-OC43 and HCoV-229E.

The CDR3 length is 15 residues. V was clipped by 7 bases and J by 1 base, with 14 bases between them. Described treatment: roughly 11-day PBMC culture with coronavirus spike peptide pools or control peptides (ViraFEST assay). ViraFEST expanded antigen-specific T cells with peptide pools, then sequenced TCRs. Sequencing of the DNA from cultured CD4+ T cells was carried out with the Oncomine TCR Beta short-read assay. Via MiXCR, TCRdb re-called the PCR reads, giving one row per CDR3 protein. In the table there are about 16,000 distinct CDR3 sequences, 35% to 45% of which are singletons. Remarks on this clonotype: What it binds is unknown.

Study-wide points: With convalescent patients, a median about 86% of reactive clones emerged solely after vaccination.

The chain links TRBV12-3 or TRBV12-4 to TRBJ1-5; possible D gene TRBD1, 5 bases. The starting material was CD4+ T cells from blood, cultured in vitro, obtained before SARS-CoV-2 vaccination. This receptor was identified in a human donor who received a COVID-19 vaccine. The CDR3 loop reads CASTPQGGSNQPQHF. The CDR3 DNA follows: TGTGCCAGCACCCCCCAGGGCGGAAGCAATCAGCCCCAGCATTTT.